The 24 T cell receptor beta chains presented below share a single source sample, sequenced in a study of CD8 T cells in Susac syndrome. An amount of RNA that ranged from roughly 0.45 to 1 ug was reverse transcribed with random hexamers. TCRdb reprocessed the immunoSEQ multiplex PCR reads with MiXCR, giving one entry per CDR3 protein. The sample shows about 75,000 distinct CDR3 sequences, approximately 93% of them seen only once. Sequencing was done on a sample of CD8+ T cells from PBMCs. The receptors were gathered from a human donor with Susac syndrome.

V and J are TRBV5-4 and TRBJ2-3, with TRBD2 matching over 9 bases. The CDR3 has 14 amino acids. Looked up from germline, CDR1 is SGHNT and CDR2 is YYREEE (reference sequence). After removal of 7 bases from V and 3 bases from J, the junction contained 6 bases not matched to a gene. As DNA, the CDR3 is TGTGCCAGCGAAGGCGGGGGGGCGACAGATACGCAGTATTTT. It specifies CASEGGGATDTQYF.

The chain employs TRBV12-5 and TRBJ2-5; weak D call: TRBD2 (6 bases). CDR1 and CDR2 (germline): LGHNT, FRNRAP. The CDR3 runs 16 residues. V was shortened by 2 bases and J by 5 bases, with 18 bases between the two germline ends. The CDR3 DNA is TGTGCTAGTGGTTTGCCCCGGGACTTAGCGAACGAGACCCAGTACTTC. As protein: CASGLPRDLANETQYF.

This chain links TRBV12-3 or TRBV12-4 with TRBJ2-1, with D unresolved. The germline V and J ends were trimmed by 3 bases and 2 bases, with 14 bases remaining between them. The CDR3 runs to 16 residues. CDR3 residues: CASSFGPSVPYNEQFF. CDR3 in DNA: TGTGCCAGCAGTTTCGGACCGTCGGTCCCCTACAATGAGCAGTTCTTC.

V and J are TRBV12-3 or TRBV12-4 and TRBJ2-7; D tentatively fits TRBD1 or TRBD2 (6 bases each). The V end lost 3 bases, the J end lost 2 bases, and 11 bases lay between the germline ends. The CDR3 extends over 14 amino acids. In nucleotides, the CDR3 is TGTGCCAGCAGTTTGCCCGGGGGCGCCTACGAGCAGTACTTC. Translated: CASSLPGGAYEQYF.

The CDR3 DNA follows: TGCAGCGCCTCGCCCGGGACAGGAGATCAGCCCCAGCATTTT. This translates into CSASPGTGDQPQHF. The chain combines TRBV29-1 with TRBJ1-5; TRBD1 agrees at 8 bases. V gave up 7 bases and J gave up 5 bases; unmatched junction bases: 10. Germline V gives CDR1 SQVTM, CDR2 ANQGSEA. The CDR3 has 14 amino acids.

The rearrangement uses TRBV24-1 and TRBJ1-1; D is unresolved. The V gene lost 7 bases and the J gene lost 1 base, with 9 bases spanning the gap. Germline V lookup: CDR1 KGHDR, CDR2 SFDVKD. There are 13 residues in the CDR3. Here the CDR3 reads CATSQRQNTEAFF. CDR3 nucleotides: TGTGCCACCAGCCAACGTCAGAACACTGAAGCTTTCTTT.

V and J are TRBV27 and TRBJ1-2; 9 nucleotides align to TRBD1. The trim removed 0 bases at V and 7 bases at J, leaving 6 bases unmatched. Germline-derived CDR1 and CDR2 are MNHEY and SMNVEV (reference sequence). This CDR3 region has 15 residues. The CDR3 sequence is CASSLSGTGFSGYTF. The CDR3 region has the DNA TGTGCCAGCAGTTTATCCGGGACAGGGTTTTCTGGCTACACCTTC.

The chain has TRBV2 and TRBJ2-3; the D gene is possibly TRBD2 (5 bases). The CDR3 extends over 15 amino acids. CDR1 is SNHLY and CDR2 is FYNNEI in the germline V gene. Deletions cut 11 bases from V and 0 bases from J, with 18 bases between. Here the CDR3 DNA reads TGTGCCCGACCGGCCGAGGGTGAGAGCACAGATACGCAGTATTTT. It is translated as CARPAEGESTDTQYF.

The chain carries TRBV5-4 and TRBJ2-3; TRBD1 agrees at 7 bases. Trimming took 4 bases from V and 6 from J; bases not matched to a gene: 8. Germline V gene data show CDR1 as SGHNT and CDR2 as YYREEE (reference sequence). The CDR3 sequence is 14 residues long. This chain's CDR3 is CASSLDRYWDTQYF. The CDR3 nucleotides are TGTGCCAGCAGCCTGGACAGGTATTGGGATACGCAGTATTTT.

The rearrangement links TRBV21-1 to TRBJ1-5. TRBV21-1 is assigned pseudogene status. The CDR3 extends over 12 amino acids. The DNA of the CDR3 is TGTGCCAGCAGTACCGGCAATCAGCCCCAGCATTTT. Amino acids: CASSTGNQPQHF.

The V call is TRBV9, the J call TRBJ2-3; TRBD2 might be the D (5 bases). This CDR3 has 15 residues. CDR1 is SGDLS and CDR2 is YYNGEE in the germline V gene. V lost 3 bases and J 0 bases, leaving 11 bases between the germline ends. The CDR3: CASSDSGGSTDTQYF. CDR3 sequence (DNA): TGTGCCAGCAGCGACAGCGGCGGTAGCACAGATACGCAGTATTTT.

This clonotype was recorded once. The genes are TRBV27 and TRBJ2-1; TRBD2 agrees at 8 bases. The CDR3 is 14 residues long. V was pared by 7 bases and J by 3 bases, with 5 bases of the junction left unmatched. Germline loops: CDR1 MNHEY, CDR2 SMNVEV (reference sequence). The CDR3 DNA is TGTGCCAGCATCCCGGGGGGGATCTACAATGAGCAGTTCTTC. Protein product: CASIPGGIYNEQFF.

V is TRBV9 and J is TRBJ1-1; tentatively, D is TRBD1 (6 bases). Germline-derived CDR1 and CDR2 are SGDLS and YYNGEE. Trimming left V 0 bases short and J 3 bases short, with 18 bases between. The length of the CDR3 is 17 residues. CDR3 in amino acids: CASSVENRVMRYTEAFF. The CDR3 region has the DNA TGTGCCAGCAGCGTAGAAAACAGGGTAATGAGGTACACTGAAGCTTTCTTT.

The chain is built from TRBV2 and TRBJ2-5; TRBD1 matches 7 bases. V shed 6 bases, J shed 2 bases, and the junction held 9 bases outside the gene matches. The CDR3 length is 15 residues. The germline gives CDR1 SNHLY, CDR2 FYNNEI. The CDR3 here is CASSKRDSGQETQYF. DNA of the CDR3: TGTGCCAGCAGCAAACGGGACAGTGGACAAGAGACCCAGTACTTC.

This clonotype was picked up one time. V is TRBV28 and J is TRBJ2-7; D might be TRBD1 (5 bases). This CDR3 is built from 14 residues. From germline, CDR1 is MDHEN and CDR2 SYDVKM. Deletions cut 6 bases from V and 0 bases from J, with 12 bases between. The CDR3 DNA is TGTGCCAGCAGCCGTAGACAGTACTCCTACGAGCAGTACTTC. It specifies CASSRRQYSYEQYF.

The chain uses TRBV15 and TRBJ2-1, with 11 bases aligning to TRBD2. J gave up 7 bases and V 4 bases, and 12 bases lay outside the gene matches. Germline-derived CDR1 and CDR2 are LNHNV and YYDKDF (reference sequence). The CDR3 contains 17 residues. The CDR3 reads CATSTGSGGAVGNEQFF. The CDR3 nucleotides are TGTGCCACCAGCACCGGTAGCGGGGGGGCCGTTGGTAATGAGCAGTTCTTC.

J is TRBJ2-7 and V is TRBV2; possibly TRBD2 for D (6 bases). CDR3 size: 17 residues. The V and J ends lost 2 bases and 0 bases respectively, with 17 bases between them. Germline CDR1 reads SNHLY; CDR2 reads FYNNEI. This CDR3 reads CASSEPAEGGSSYEQYF. The DNA of the CDR3 is TGTGCCAGCAGTGAACCCGCAGAGGGAGGAAGCTCCTACGAGCAGTACTTC.

V and J are TRBV14 and TRBJ2-7, with 9 nucleotides matching TRBD1. The V and J ends lost 0 bases and 2 bases, in that order; junction bases with no gene match: 8. This CDR3 has 17 amino acids. CDR1 is SGHDN, CDR2 FVKESK, per germline. The CDR3 DNA reads TGTGCCAGCAGCCAAGAATTCAAGGGGACAGGGACCTACGAGCAGTACTTC. It encodes CASSQEFKGTGTYEQYF.

The V gene is TRBV13, the J gene TRBJ2-7, with D tentatively TRBD1 (5 bases). The CDR3 spans 16 residues. In germline, CDR1 is PRHDT, CDR2 FYEKMQ (reference sequence). With 5 bases removed from V and 0 bases from J, the gap between germline ends came to 17 bases. CDR3 loop: CASSPSDDSPSYEQYF. The CDR3, as DNA: TGTGCCAGCAGCCCCTCTGACGACAGTCCCTCCTACGAGCAGTACTTC.

The chain recombines TRBV5-1 with TRBJ2-3; no reliable D call. The CDR3 length is 13 residues. V lost 7 bases to trimming and J lost 2 bases, with 11 bases between them. The germline gives CDR1 SGHRS, CDR2 YFSETQ. CDR3 sequence: CASGDGYTDTQYF. The CDR3 DNA follows: TGCGCCAGCGGTGACGGATACACAGATACGCAGTATTTT.

The chain has TRBV7-9 and TRBJ2-7, with TRBD2 as a possible D gene (6 bases). This CDR3 spans 13 amino acids. V shed 6 bases and J shed 2 bases, with 11 bases lying between them. The germline V gene has CDR1 SEHNR and CDR2 FQNEAQ (reference sequence). CDR3 region: CASSGWGAYEQYF. CDR3 sequence (DNA): TGTGCCAGCAGTGGCTGGGGGGCCTACGAGCAGTACTTC.

The rearrangement uses TRBV28 and TRBJ2-1, with 7 bases aligning to TRBD1. CDR3 size: 14 residues. The J segment lost 8 bases and the V segment lost 6 bases, leaving 10 bases of the junction unmatched. Germline CDR1 and CDR2: MDHEN and SYDVKM. The CDR3 is CASSRQGLVDEQFF. In nucleotides, the CDR3 is TGTGCCAGCAGCCGACAGGGTTTAGTGGATGAGCAGTTCTTC.

The J gene is TRBJ2-2, the V gene TRBV10-1; no clear D. The V and J ends lost 10 bases and 0 bases respectively, with 9 bases between them. Per germline, CDR1 WNHNN and CDR2 SYGVQD (reference sequence). There are 13 residues in the CDR3. CDR3 nucleotides: TGCGCCACGGGCAGGCCGAACACCGGGGAGCTGTTTTTT. This sequence encodes CATGRPNTGELFF.

The chain uses TRBV6-6 and TRBJ2-7; 7 bases are a match to TRBD2. The germline gives CDR1 MNHNY, CDR2 SVGAGI (reference sequence). The CDR3 is 13 residues long. After removal of 6 bases from V and 2 bases from J, the junction contained 4 bases not matched to a gene. This CDR3 reads CASRAGFAYEQYF. The CDR3 coding sequence is TGTGCCAGCAGAGCGGGGTTCGCCTACGAGCAGTACTTC.